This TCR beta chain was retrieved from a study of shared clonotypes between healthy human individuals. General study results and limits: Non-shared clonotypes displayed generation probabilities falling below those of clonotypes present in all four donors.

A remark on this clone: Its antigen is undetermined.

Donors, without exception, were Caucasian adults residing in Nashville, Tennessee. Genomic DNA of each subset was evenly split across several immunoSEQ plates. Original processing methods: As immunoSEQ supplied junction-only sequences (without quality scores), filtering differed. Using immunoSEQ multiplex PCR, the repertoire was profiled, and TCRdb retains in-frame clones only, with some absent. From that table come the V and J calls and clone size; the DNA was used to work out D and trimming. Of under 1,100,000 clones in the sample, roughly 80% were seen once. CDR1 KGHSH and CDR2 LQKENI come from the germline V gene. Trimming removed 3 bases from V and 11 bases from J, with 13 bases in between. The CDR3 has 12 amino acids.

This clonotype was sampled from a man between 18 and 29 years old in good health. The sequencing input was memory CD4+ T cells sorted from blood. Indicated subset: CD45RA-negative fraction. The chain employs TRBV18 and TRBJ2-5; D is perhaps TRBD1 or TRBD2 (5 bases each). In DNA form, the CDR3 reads TGTGCCAGCTCACCGGTCTTGGGGGAGCAGTACTTC. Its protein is CASSPVLGEQYF.